These 20 T cell receptor beta chains share one sample of origin, sequenced in a study of T cells after posttransplantation cyclophosphamide. Controls had myeloablative marrow grafts with methotrexate and calcineurin inhibitor, sampled at 1 year. The assay was immunoSEQ multiplex PCR, and TCRdb's table has in-frame clones only and misses some. Of more than 20,000 clones detected, around 92% appear once; the ten largest clones hold 8.2%. The source material was PBMCs, sampled after an allogeneic stem cell transplant with a calcineurin inhibitor and methotrexate. These receptors were taken from a female patient between 50 and 60 years old who received an allogeneic stem cell transplant from an unrelated donor, was CMV-positive, and had chronic GVHD only. Some of the T cells may derive from the graft donor.

The V and J genes are TRBV5-4 and TRBJ2-5, with TRBD1 identical over 12 bases. Germline V CDR1 and CDR2: SGHNT, YYREEE (reference sequence). The CDR3 is made up of 15 amino acids. V trimming: 4 bases; J trimming: 3 bases; junction bases outside the gene matches: 4. This chain's CDR3 is CASSLGQGAKETQYF. DNA of the CDR3: TGTGCCAGCAGCCTGGGACAGGGGGCCAAAGAGACCCAGTACTTC. Filled out from reference TRBV5-4 and TRBJ2-5, the complete variable domain reads ETGVTQSPTHLIKTRGQQVTLRCSSQSGHNTVSWYQQALGQGPQFIFQYYREEENGRGNFPPRFSGLQFPNYSSELNVNALELDDSALYLCASSLGQGAKETQYFGPGTRLLVL.

The CDR3 spells CATSRDAGLAANEQFF. DNA for the CDR3: TGTGCCACCAGCAGAGATGCGGGACTAGCGGCGAATGAGCAGTTCTTC. This chain joins TRBV15 and TRBJ2-1, with 11 nucleotides matching TRBD2. There are 16 residues in the CDR3. Germline trimming cut 0 bases from V and 7 bases from J; bases unmatched to any gene: 5. The germline V gene encodes CDR1 LNHNV and CDR2 YYDKDF (reference sequence).

Only a few counts were recorded for this clone. J is TRBJ2-5 and V is TRBV19; TRBD2 agrees at 8 bases. J lost 2 bases, V lost 8 bases, and 4 bases had no gene match. The CDR3 extends over 13 amino acids. Germline CDR1 LNHDA, CDR2 SQIVND (reference sequence). The CDR3 sequence: CASSGGAQETQYF. CDR3 nucleotide sequence: TGTGCCAGTTCGGGGGGGGCTCAAGAGACCCAGTACTTC.

The chain links TRBV30 to TRBJ1-1; D unclear. Germline-derived CDR1 and CDR2 are GTSNPN and SVGIG (reference sequence). V shed 4 bases and J shed 4 bases, with 13 bases lying between them. The CDR3 length is 13 residues. The CDR3 is CAWIRQRGTEAFF. CDR3 DNA sequence: TGTGCCTGGATACGGCAGCGAGGCACTGAAGCTTTCTTT.

This chain joins TRBV27 and TRBJ2-7; D is undetermined. Germline V CDR1 and CDR2: MNHEY, SMNVEV (reference sequence). Trimming cost V 6 bases and J 11 bases, with 14 bases left between them. This CDR3 has 11 residues. The CDR3 loop reads CASSLGDHEYF. CDR3 nucleotide sequence: TGTGCCAGCAGCCTTGGAGACCACGAGTACTTC.

The chain links TRBV10-3 to TRBJ1-5; 9 bases match TRBD1. Unmatched junction bases numbered 5, after V lost 10 bases and J lost 4 bases. The CDR3 spans 13 residues. CDR1 and CDR2 (germline): ENHRY, SYGVKD. The DNA of the CDR3 is TGTGCCACCCATGGACAGGGGAATCAGCCCCAGCATTTT. The encoded protein is CATHGQGNQPQHF.

The V and J genes are TRBV4-1 and TRBJ2-4; maybe TRBD1 (5 bases). Germline V gene data show CDR1 as MGHRA and CDR2 as YSYEKL. The CDR3 runs to 15 residues. Trimming shortened V by 1 base and J by 6 bases, and 13 bases separated the two germline ends. CDR3 region: CASSQGQRESNIQYF. The CDR3 DNA is TGCGCCAGCAGCCAAGGACAGCGAGAGTCAAACATTCAGTACTTC.

J is TRBJ2-2 and V is TRBV4-1; 8 positions match TRBD1. Germline CDR1 reads MGHRA; CDR2 reads YSYEKL. This CDR3 contains 15 residues. The J segment lost 6 bases and the V segment lost 4 bases, leaving 7 bases of the junction unmatched. The CDR3 bases are TGCGCCAGCAGCCGCCGCTCAGGGGGCCCCGGGGAGCTGTTTTTT. This encodes CASSRRSGGPGELFF.

The chain joins TRBV2 to TRBJ1-5; weak D call: TRBD1 (5 bases). CDR1 SNHLY and CDR2 FYNNEI come from the germline V gene. Trimming pared 5 bases from V and 0 bases from J, leaving 11 bases between. The CDR3 totals 15 residues. CDR3: CASSRGDNSNQPQHF. CDR3 bases: TGTGCCAGCAGTCGGGGGGATAATAGCAATCAGCCCCAGCATTTT.

The chain employs TRBV28 and TRBJ1-1; tentatively, D is TRBD1 (5 bases). The germline V gene has CDR1 MDHEN and CDR2 SYDVKM. This CDR3 has 12 amino acids. Deletions cut 8 bases from V and 5 bases from J, with 12 bases between. As DNA, the CDR3 is TGTGCCAGCTTCAGGGTAGGTACTGAAGCTTTCTTT. This sequence encodes CASFRVGTEAFF.

About this clone itself: The CDR3 does not end in the conserved phenylalanine or tryptophan, so this is likely a read error. The DNA of the CDR3 is TGTGCCAGCTCACCGGGAGGGAGGAATCAGCCCCAGCATTTG. It is translated as CASSPGGRNQPQHL. This chain connects TRBV18 to TRBJ1-5; D uncertain. The CDR3 is made up of 14 amino acids. V was cut by 3 bases and J by 4 bases, with 10 bases left in between. Germline-derived CDR1 and CDR2 are KGHSH and LQKENI.

This clone has just one count. The chain combines TRBV5-4 with TRBJ2-2, with 7 positions matching TRBD1. Germline V gives CDR1 SGHNT, CDR2 YYREEE (reference sequence). V lost 5 bases to trimming and J lost 2 bases; unmatched junction nucleotides: 6. This CDR3 has 15 amino acids. For the CDR3, the DNA is TGTGCCAGCAGTAAACAGGGGTCCAACACCGGGGAGCTGTTTTTT. Translating gives CASSKQGSNTGELFF.

The chain has TRBV28 and TRBJ2-3, with 14 bases lining up with TRBD2. V was pared by 4 bases and J by 1 base, with 1 base of the junction left unmatched. Germline lookup yields CDR1 MDHEN and CDR2 SYDVKM. This CDR3 has 16 amino acids. CDR3 protein: CASSWGLAGGTDTQYF. The CDR3 DNA reads as TGTGCCAGCAGTTGGGGACTAGCGGGAGGCACAGATACGCAGTATTTT.

This clone was detected a few times. This chain connects TRBV29-1 to TRBJ2-1, with 7 bases that match TRBD2. This CDR3 has 12 residues. Trimming at V came to 7 bases and at J to 5 bases, leaving 5 bases not matched to a gene. Germline assignment: CDR1 SQVTM and CDR2 ANQGSEA. CDR3 DNA: TGCAGCGCCTTTGGGGGGGACAATGAGCAGTTCTTC. Its protein is CSAFGGDNEQFF.

The chain links TRBV9 to TRBJ2-1; D unresolved. V lost 0 bases, J lost 7 bases, and 8 bases lay in between. The V gene's germline CDR1 is SGDLS and CDR2 YYNGEE. The CDR3 has 13 amino acids. The CDR3 spells CASSVGLLNEQFF. The CDR3 DNA reads as TGTGCCAGCAGCGTAGGACTTCTAAATGAGCAGTTCTTC. The variable domain in full, with the rest retrieved from reference TRBV9 and TRBJ2-1, is DSGVTQTPKHLITATGQRVTLRCSPRSGDLSVYWYQQSLDQGLQFLIQYYNGEERAKGNILERFSAQQFPDLHSELNLSSLELGDSALYFCASSVGLLNEQFFGPGTRLTVL.

The chain links TRBV5-1 to TRBJ1-5, with D perhaps TRBD1 (5 bases). CDR1 is SGHRS and CDR2 is YFSETQ in the germline V gene. Deletions cut 2 bases from V and 5 bases from J, with 8 bases between. CDR3 length: 13 amino acids. As DNA, the CDR3 is TGCGCCAGCAGCTTTGGGGGGGATCAGCCCCAGCATTTT. This translates into CASSFGGDQPQHF.

The chain is built from TRBV5-4 and TRBJ1-4, with D possibly being TRBD1 (5 bases). The CDR3 totals 15 residues. In germline, CDR1 is SGHNT, CDR2 YYREEE (reference sequence). Trimming removed 0 bases at V and 8 bases at J, with 14 bases between. The CDR3 protein is CASSLGRAAGEKLFF. The CDR3 DNA reads TGTGCCAGCAGCTTGGGCAGGGCAGCGGGCGAAAAACTGTTTTTT. The entire variable domain, with the rest obtained from reference TRBV5-4 and TRBJ1-4, is as follows: ETGVTQSPTHLIKTRGQQVTLRCSSQSGHNTVSWYQQALGQGPQFIFQYYREEENGRGNFPPRFSGLQFPNYSSELNVNALELDDSALYLCASSLGRAAGEKLFFGSGTQLSVL.

The chain couples TRBV5-1 to TRBJ2-1, with D possibly matching TRBD2 (5 bases). Deletions cut 0 bases from V and 4 bases from J, with 11 bases between. The V gene's germline CDR1 is SGHRS and CDR2 YFSETQ. The CDR3 contains 15 residues. The CDR3 reads CASSLAGGDYNEQFF. DNA for the CDR3: TGCGCCAGCAGCTTGGCCGGAGGAGATTACAATGAGCAGTTCTTC.

The V gene is TRBV5-4, the J gene TRBJ2-2; D remains unclear. This CDR3 is built from 12 residues. Trimming left V 10 bases short and J 4 bases short, with 11 bases between. The germline V gene encodes CDR1 SGHNT and CDR2 YYREEE (reference sequence). In nucleotides, the CDR3 is TGTGCCGTATTAGTACCCACCGGGGAGCTGTTTTTT. It yields the protein CAVLVPTGELFF.

The chain recombines TRBV5-4 with TRBJ2-1; TRBD1 matches at 8 bases. The CDR3 is 17 residues long. V shed 3 bases and J 7 bases; nucleotides not matched to a gene: 15. Germline lookup yields CDR1 SGHNT and CDR2 YYREEE (reference sequence). The CDR3 DNA sequence: TGTGCCAGCAGCTCCCACTCTGGACAGGGCGGAATAAATGAGCAGTTCTTC. This sequence encodes CASSSHSGQGGINEQFF.